This T cell receptor (beta chain) was observed in a study of identical twins. TCRdb processed the 5' RACE reads anew with MiXCR; each CDR3 protein has one entry. The sample yields about 200,000 distinct CDR3 sequences, around a tenth seen once. Study conclusions and caveats: Monozygotic twin pairs showed more out-of-frame TCR alpha sharing than models estimated. Zero-insertion analyses were open to partial confounding by invariant MAIT and iNKT cells.

The CDR3 is 14 residues long. Trimming stripped 1 base from V and 6 bases from J, with 12 bases between. Germline V gives CDR1 SGHTA, CDR2 FQGNSA. This clonotype showed up many times. Its antigen is undetermined. Healthy Caucasians supplied all donations. The chain is built from TRBV7-2 and TRBJ1-2; maybe TRBD1 (5 bases). This TCR came from a woman younger than 35 in good health. Sequencing was done on a sample of memory (CD45RO+) T cells sorted from blood. CDR3 sequence (DNA): TGTGCCAGCAGCTTAGGAAGCAGGGAGGATGGCTACACCTTC. This encodes CASSLGSREDGYTF.